The 3 T cell receptor beta chains below all came from one sample that was sequenced in a study of post-analysis software for immune sequencing data. No antigen is known for these receptors. The authors incorporated unique molecular identifiers into the TCR beta cDNA libraries. TCRdb redid the calling of the PCR reads with MiXCR, one entry per CDR3 protein. Seen here are about 500,000 distinct CDR3 sequences, roughly 46% observed once, and the top ten hold 9.5% to 13%. Findings and caveats of the study: Comparison of patients with controls showed five TRBV segments more frequent in patients, TRBV5-6, TRBV5-1 and TRBV20-1 among them.

Sequencing was performed on blood. The receptors were sampled from a girl aged 10-17 years with multiple sclerosis.

This rearrangement joins TRBV4-1 to TRBJ2-3, with TRBD1 matching 9 bases. Germline V CDR1 and CDR2: MGHRA, YSYEKL. The CDR3 spans 15 residues. J gave up 4 bases and V 8 bases, and 10 bases lay outside the gene matches. CDR3 sequence: CASGRRTGVSDTQYF. The DNA of the CDR3 is TGCGCCAGCGGCCGGCGGACAGGGGTTTCAGATACGCAGTATTTT.

The chain is built from TRBV3-1 and TRBJ1-2; 11 nucleotides match TRBD1. The CDR3 has 15 residues. Germline-derived CDR1 and CDR2 are LGHDT and YNNKEL (reference sequence). V shed 1 base and J 2 bases; nucleotides not matched to a gene: 0. CDR3 nucleotide sequence: TGTGCCAGCAGCCAAGGGACAGGGGGCAACTATGGCTACACCTTC. Protein: CASSQGTGGNYGYTF.

This clonotype was detected only a few times. The genes are TRBV6-6 and TRBJ2-7; D perhaps matches TRBD2 (5 bases). The CDR3 is 13 residues long. Trimming removed 0 bases at V and 6 bases at J, with 9 bases between. CDR1 and CDR2 (germline): MNHNY, SVGAGI (reference sequence). The CDR3 DNA reads as TGTGCCAGCAGTTACTCGAGGGTCGGCGAGCAGTACTTC. Its protein is CASSYSRVGEQYF.